Each of the 11 T cell receptor beta chains below was sequenced from the same sample in a study of cytomegalovirus exposure and HLA in healthy donors. PCR primers comprised 60 Vbeta and 13 Jbeta primers. Profiled with immunoSEQ multiplex PCR; TCRdb holds only in-frame clones, not every one. The data show 150,000 to 200,000 clones, about 12% seen once. Source material: PBMCs. These receptors originate from a man between 50 and 59 years old in good health and CMV-seropositive.

This chain connects TRBV6-5 to TRBJ2-3, with unresolved D. Per the germline V gene, CDR1 is MNHEY and CDR2 is SVGAGI. The CDR3 has 15 amino acids. V was shortened by 2 bases and J by 4 bases, with 13 bases between the two germline ends. The CDR3, as DNA: TGTGCCAGCAGTTACCTCCCGCTAAACGCAGATACGCAGTATTTT. Translated, it gives CASSYLPLNADTQYF.

This clone was counted a few times. This chain links TRBV19 with TRBJ2-1; D is ambiguous. The CDR3 sequence is 12 residues long. Germline lookup yields CDR1 LNHDA and CDR2 SQIVND (reference sequence). V shed 1 base and J shed 6 bases, with 4 bases lying between them. The CDR3, as DNA: TGTGCCAGTAGTATAGCGGGCAATGAGCAGTTCTTC. This translates into CASSIAGNEQFF.

This clone appeared a few times. The CDR3 reads CASSFRVVGNTIYF. CDR3 nucleotide sequence: TGTGCCAGCAGCTTTCGGGTAGTTGGAAACACCATATATTTT. The chain combines TRBV5-6 with TRBJ1-3, with D unclear. The CDR3 runs 14 residues. Germline CDR1 SGHDT, CDR2 YYEEEE. Trimming left V 2 bases short and J 3 bases short, with 9 bases between.

J is TRBJ2-1 and V is TRBV5-1; 12 nucleotides agree with TRBD2. CDR3 length: 15 amino acids. V was pared by 0 bases and J by 9 bases, with 4 bases of the junction left unmatched. Germline lookup yields CDR1 SGHRS and CDR2 YFSETQ. The CDR3 loop reads CASSLEGLAGSEQFF. The CDR3 DNA follows: TGCGCCAGCAGCTTGGAAGGACTAGCGGGGAGTGAGCAGTTCTTC.

This clone was observed a handful of times. The chain employs TRBV5-5 and TRBJ1-4; the match to TRBD1 covers 7 bases. This CDR3 contains 15 residues. Unmatched junction bases numbered 13, after V lost 3 bases and J lost 11 bases. In germline, CDR1 is SGHKS, CDR2 YYEKEE (reference sequence). The CDR3 protein is CASSSMTDRAVKLFF. CDR3 bases: TGTGCCAGCAGCTCTATGACCGACAGGGCGGTGAAACTGTTTTTT.

The chain employs TRBV29-1 and TRBJ2-3, with 7 bases aligning to TRBD2. From germline, CDR1 is SQVTM and CDR2 ANQGSEA. V lost 4 bases and J lost 1; bases outside the gene matches: 5. This CDR3 has 14 residues. CDR3 in amino acids: CSVVPSGGTDTQYF. In DNA, the CDR3 is TGCAGCGTTGTTCCCAGCGGGGGCACAGATACGCAGTATTTT.

V is TRBV28 and J is TRBJ1-2; 9 nucleotides line up with TRBD1. Germline-derived CDR1 and CDR2 are MDHEN and SYDVKM. Trimming at V came to 3 bases and at J to 8 bases, leaving 10 bases not matched to a gene. The CDR3 runs to 15 residues. The CDR3 protein is CASSFMGQGSVGYTF. CDR3 DNA: TGTGCCAGCAGTTTTATGGGACAGGGCTCAGTCGGCTACACCTTC.

J is TRBJ1-2 and V is TRBV5-4; D gene ambiguous. Between the trimmed V and J ends, which lost 3 bases and 5 bases, there was a span of 8 bases. The CDR3 has 12 amino acids. The germline gives CDR1 SGHNT, CDR2 YYREEE (reference sequence). CDR3 residues: CASSSPLYGYTF. In DNA, the CDR3 is TGTGCCAGCAGCTCCCCCCTGTATGGCTACACCTTC.

This clone was counted only a few times. V usage is TRBV4-3 and J usage is TRBJ1-2, with 8 bases matching TRBD1. With 1 base clipped from V and 8 bases from J, the junction kept 6 bases outside the gene matches. Germline lookup yields CDR1 LGHNA and CDR2 YSLEER. CDR3 size: 14 residues. The CDR3 region has the DNA TGCGCCAGCAGCCAAGGGAAGACAGGGGAAGGCTACACCTTC. Its translation: CASSQGKTGEGYTF.

The chain combines TRBV9 with TRBJ2-2; possible D gene TRBD2, 7 bases. Germline-derived CDR1 and CDR2 are SGDLS and YYNGEE. Trimming removed 0 bases at V and 5 bases at J, with 14 bases between. CDR3 length: 16 amino acids. The DNA for the CDR3 is TGTGCCAGCAGCGTAGGGGCGGGGGCGGAAACCGGGGAGCTGTTTTTT. Protein product: CASSVGAGAETGELFF.

A few counts support this clone. This chain connects TRBV4-3 to TRBJ2-3; a weak D match, TRBD2 (6 bases). Between the trimmed V and J ends, which lost 1 base and 5 bases, there was a span of 13 bases. CDR1 and CDR2 (germline): LGHNA, YSLEER. The CDR3 has 15 residues. CDR3 sequence: CASSQGGDPRDTQYF. The CDR3 nucleotides are TGCGCCAGCAGCCAAGGCGGGGACCCGAGAGATACGCAGTATTTT.